Listed below are T cell receptor beta chains from one sample, sequenced in a study of shared clonotypes between healthy human individuals. This table comes from immunoSEQ multiplex PCR, and its TCRdb copy is limited to in-frame clones, with some not included. The sample yields around 2.1 million clones, around 95% seen once. The sample was naive CD4+ T cells sorted from blood. The receptors were sampled from a man aged 18 to 29 in good health. The CDR3 runs from the conserved cysteine through the conserved F or W. A D gene is named only where the DNA matches it firmly.

TRBJ1-1	NA	13	TRBV30	CAWSAAGVTEAFF
TRBJ2-5	NA	14	TRBV5-4	CASSWGPEGQTQYF
TRBJ1-2	NA	8	TRBV7-9	CAAEGRAF
TRBJ1-5	NA	14	TRBV19	CASSRQAFNQPQHF
TRBJ2-2	NA	16	TRBV7-2	CASSLNGWSLSGELFF
TRBJ2-5	NA	15	TRBV28	CASSLPGPLQETQYF
TRBJ2-2	TRBD1	16	TRBV4-2	CASSRRTGGDTGELFF
TRBJ2-1	NA	13	TRBV6-5	CASSPVGSKEQFF
TRBJ1-5	NA	16	TRBV6-1	CASSEAWIRSNQPQHF
TRBJ2-5	TRBD2	14	TRBV29-1	CSFWTSGGGETQYF
TRBJ1-1	NA	14	TRBV5-1	CASSLGGGGTEAFF
TRBJ2-7	TRBD1	13	TRBV19	CASMRTGGYEQYF
TRBJ1-5	NA	13	TRBV7-2	CASSVRGSQPQHF
TRBJ2-5	NA	14	TRBV5-1	CASSGTTLPETQYF
TRBJ2-7	NA	17	TRBV21-1	CASSKLGQRCVRDEQYF
TRBJ1-5	NA	14	TRBV28	CASSLGPGNQPQHF
TRBJ2-2	TRBD2	16	TRBV5-1	CASSLGTSLNTGELFF
TRBJ1-2	NA	14	TRBV28	CASSLSSAEGGYTF
TRBJ1-2	TRBD1	14	TRBV5-1	CASSAGQDPFGYTF
TRBJ2-3	NA	15	TRBV19	CASSIPGGRTDTQYF
TRBJ1-3	NA	14	TRBV6-5	CASSRTASGNTIYF
TRBJ2-5	NA	15	TRBV6-6	CASSLPSTGLETQYF
TRBJ2-5	NA	16	TRBV2	CASSVLSGWEQETQYF
TRBJ2-3	NA	13	TRBV7-2	CASSPLDPDTQYF
TRBJ2-1	NA	11	TRBV9	CASSKNNEQFF
TRBJ1-6	NA	15	TRBV11-2	CASTPTSSYNSPLHF
TRBJ1-1	NA	17	TRBV5-4	CASSLPGARGRVTEAFF
TRBJ2-2	NA	15	TRBV11-2	CASSLSGVNTGELFF
TRBJ2-2	NA	13	TRBV7-2	CASSTVNTGELFF
TRBJ2-6	NA	17	TRBV7-9	CASSLGNTISGANVLTF
TRBJ1-1	NA	13	TRBV5-1	CASSLETNTEAFF
TRBJ1-1	NA	12	TRBV5-1	CASSLVGTEAFF
TRBJ2-3	TRBD2	17	TRBV25-1	CASSRVAGGGSTDTQYF
TRBJ2-1	TRBD2	17	TRBV18	CASSPSGSGRVVNEQFF
TRBJ1-5	NA	15	TRBV6-1	CASSEDGGLNQPQHF
TRBJ2-1	NA	16	TRBV4-3	CASSLIIQGSYNEQFF
TRBJ2-7	NA	14	TRBV4-1	CASSQSGVPKQQYF
TRBJ2-3	NA	15	TRBV5-1	CASSLETGRTDTQYF
TRBJ2-7	NA	15	TRBV5-4	CASSLAKRSSYEQYF
TRBJ2-6	NA	15	TRBV2	CASKAEFSGANVLTF
TRBJ2-7	NA	17	TRBV14	CASSQDPDSLGAYEQYF
TRBJ2-7	NA	12	TRBV5-6	CASSFPGYEQYF
TRBJ2-3	NA	15	TRBV30	CAWSSGPVEGDTQYF
TRBJ2-1	NA	13	TRBV29-1	CSVPNTGRHEQFF
TRBJ1-2	NA	11	TRBV7-3	CASSLGRTKTF
TRBJ2-1	NA	17	TRBV30	CAWSVVGTKRSNNEQFF
TRBJ2-7	NA	15	TRBV15	CATSRGPGEAYEQYF
TRBJ1-2	NA	15	TRBV7-2	CASSLVPGANYGYTF
TRBJ2-4	TRBD2	18	TRBV19	CASSLSGTSGLAKNIQYF
TRBJ2-1	NA	14	TRBV7-2	CASSPDSRLHEQFF
TRBJ1-5	NA	14	TRBV30	CAWSVMGFGQPQHF
TRBJ2-7	TRBD1	17	TRBV7-9	CASSLGWSGQGTHEQYF
TRBJ1-5	TRBD1	14	TRBV10-3	CAISGQGSNQPQHF
TRBJ2-7	NA	14	TRBV5-1	CASSLARGPYEQYF
TRBJ2-6	NA	15	TRBV19	CASTITGSGANVLTF